The TCR beta chain described here comes from a study of cytomegalovirus exposure and HLA in healthy donors. About the research overall: Unique TCRs numbering roughly 85 million, obtained from HLA-typed donors, made up an early data release. Findings and caveats of the study: About 87% or about 30% of the time was how often most TCR beta V segments were productive, according to an earlier analysis.

A few counts support this clone. Its antigen is as yet unknown. The primer mix had 60 Vbeta and 13 Jbeta primers. Measured with immunoSEQ multiplex PCR; TCRdb has only the in-frame clones, and not every one. The top ten clones hold around 2% of a sample with 100,000 to 150,000 clones, roughly four fifths of them seen once. CDR3 length equals 13 residues. Germline V gene sequence: CDR1 MNHNS, CDR2 SASEGT. V lost 3 bases and J lost 8, with 8 bases in between. The source of this sequence is a female donor in good health and CMV-seropositive. Sequencing was performed on PBMCs. The chain has TRBV6-1 and TRBJ1-6; possible D gene TRBD1, 5 bases. CDR3 in amino acids: CASSDVRDSPLHF. The CDR3 DNA sequence: TGTGCCAGCAGTGACGTCAGGGATTCACCCCTCCACTTT.